By sample fraction, the clone carrying this TCR beta chain is medium-sized. What it recognizes is unknown. This specimen includes other DNA sequences encoding the same CDR3. PCR involved 60 Vbeta and 13 Jbeta primers. Only in-frame clones appear in the TCRdb table, and some are missing; sequencing was by immunoSEQ multiplex PCR. The sample contains 100,000 or so clones, 80% of which appear only once. This specimen belongs to a study of cytomegalovirus exposure and HLA in healthy donors. Study results and limitations: The likely origin of a cluster of highly shared sequence variants was a sequencing artifact. Earlier analysis yielded a pattern in which most TCR beta V segments were productive about 90% or about 30% of the time. Follow-up analysis found HLA locus-dependent TCR association rates, highest for DRB1 and lowest for HLA-C. V- and J-gene trimming of TCR beta was linked (in a later analysis) to a missense DCLRE1C variant.

Germline V CDR1 and CDR2: MRHNA, SNTAGT. Trimming left V 6 bases short and J 2 bases short, with 7 bases between. The CDR3 covers 13 residues. Sequenced sample: PBMCs. The clonotype originates from a man aged 25 to 45 in good health and CMV-seronegative. The rearrangement joins TRBV6-4 to TRBJ2-2; tentatively, D is TRBD1 (6 bases). The CDR3 coding sequence is TGTGCCAGCAGCGGGACAAACACCGGGGAGCTGTTTTTT. Its translation: CASSGTNTGELFF.